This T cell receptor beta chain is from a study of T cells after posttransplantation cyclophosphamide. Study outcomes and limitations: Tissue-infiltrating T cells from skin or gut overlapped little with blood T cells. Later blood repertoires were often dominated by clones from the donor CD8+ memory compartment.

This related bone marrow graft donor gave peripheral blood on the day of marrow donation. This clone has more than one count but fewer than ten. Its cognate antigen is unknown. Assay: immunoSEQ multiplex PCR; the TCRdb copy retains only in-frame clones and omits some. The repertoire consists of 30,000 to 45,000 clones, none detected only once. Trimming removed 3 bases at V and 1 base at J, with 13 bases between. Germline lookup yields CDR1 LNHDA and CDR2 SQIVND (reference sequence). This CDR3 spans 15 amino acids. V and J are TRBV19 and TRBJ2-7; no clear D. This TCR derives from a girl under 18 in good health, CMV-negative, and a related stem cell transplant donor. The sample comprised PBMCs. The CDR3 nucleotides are TGTGCCAGTAGTATTGAGGCAACCTATTCCTACGAGCAGTACTTC. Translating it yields CASSIEATYSYEQYF.